The 21 T cell receptor beta chains listed next were all sequenced from one sample in a study of cytomegalovirus exposure and HLA in healthy donors. 13 Jbeta primers and 60 Vbeta primers were used for the PCR. Generated by immunoSEQ multiplex PCR, the TCRdb table keeps only in-frame clones and is missing some. This table has about 160,000 clones, roughly 65% appearing once. The sample consisted of PBMCs. Receptors were obtained from a man aged 18 to 35 in good health and CMV-seropositive.

This clone was observed a single time. The chain recombines TRBV9 with TRBJ2-2; no clear D gene. V was shortened by 1 base and J by 4 bases, with 5 bases between the two germline ends. Germline CDR1 is SGDLS and CDR2 is YYNGEE. CDR3 length: 13 residues. The DNA of the CDR3 is TGTGCCAGCAGCGTAAGCCTCACCGGGGAGCTGTTTTTT. Encoded protein: CASSVSLTGELFF.

DNA for the CDR3: TGTGCCAGCAGTGGTTGGGACAGGGGGAACAATCAGCCCCAGCATTTT. Protein sequence: CASSGWDRGNNQPQHF. The rearrangement joins TRBV25-1 to TRBJ1-5, with 11 positions matching TRBD1. CDR1 and CDR2 from the germline V gene are MGHDK and SYGVNS. This CDR3 has 16 residues. J gave up 3 bases and V 4 bases, and 5 bases lay outside the gene matches.

CDR3 residues: CASSSQGFARRSPLHF. CDR3 coding DNA: TGTGCCAGCAGCTCGCAGGGGTTCGCCCGTCGGTCACCCCTCCACTTT. The chain combines TRBV13 with TRBJ1-6; the D gene is possibly TRBD1 (6 bases). The CDR3 has 16 residues. Germline CDR1 is PRHDT and CDR2 is FYEKMQ (reference sequence). V shed 4 bases and J shed 10 bases, with 20 bases lying between them.

The V call is TRBV28, the J call TRBJ2-6; D is unclear. V lost 7 bases and J 0 bases, leaving 7 bases between the germline ends. Per the germline V gene, CDR1 is MDHEN and CDR2 is SYDVKM. The CDR3 loop spans 14 amino acids. The CDR3 sequence is CASKENSGANVLTF. The CDR3 nucleotides read TGTGCCAGCAAGGAGAACTCTGGGGCCAACGTCCTGACTTTC.

The chain joins TRBV4-1 to TRBJ1-2; TRBD1 matches 12 bases. Trimming at V came to 3 bases and at J to 7 bases, leaving 6 bases not matched to a gene. The length of the CDR3 is 15 residues. CDR1 is MGHRA and CDR2 is YSYEKL in the germline V gene. CDR3 region: CASSQGTGGMGGYTF. CDR3 sequence (DNA): TGCGCCAGCAGCCAGGGGACAGGGGGCATGGGTGGCTACACCTTC.

The rearrangement links TRBV5-1 to TRBJ2-3; D is possibly TRBD1 (5 bases). This CDR3 is built from 16 residues. CDR1 and CDR2 from the germline V gene are SGHRS and YFSETQ. The germline V and J ends were trimmed by 4 bases and 0 bases, with 15 bases remaining between them. The CDR3 nucleotides read TGCGCCAGCAGCCCGGCCAGGGCTCCTAGCACAGATACGCAGTATTTT. It translates to CASSPARAPSTDTQYF.

This clone was recorded a few times. This chain uses TRBV4-2 with TRBJ2-5; 10 bases map to TRBD2. This CDR3 comprises 15 residues. The V and J ends lost 4 bases and 1 base, in that order; junction bases with no gene match: 3. Looked up from germline, CDR1 is LGHNA and CDR2 is YNFKEQ. This CDR3 is CASSPQRGGQETQYF. As DNA, the CDR3 is TGTGCCAGCAGCCCACAGCGGGGGGGCCAAGAGACCCAGTACTTC.

V is TRBV7-9 and J is TRBJ1-3, with TRBD1 matching 7 bases. The CDR3 has 18 amino acids. Trimming took 5 bases from V and 4 from J; bases not matched to a gene: 17. Germline V gene data show CDR1 as SEHNR and CDR2 as FQNEAQ (reference sequence). The CDR3 protein is CASSPSPVGGARGNTIYF. CDR3 nucleotide sequence: TGTGCCAGCAGCCCCTCCCCAGTAGGGGGCGCGCGGGGAAACACCATATATTTT.

The chain has TRBV7-8 and TRBJ2-7; D gene uncertain. Germline loops: CDR1 SGHVS, CDR2 FQNEAQ. The CDR3 covers 14 residues. CDR3 in amino acids: CASSSDVSSYERYV. The CDR3 DNA reads as TGTGCCAGCAGCTCGGACGTTAGCTCCTACGAGCGGTACGTC.

This clone was counted only a few times. CDR3 in amino acids: CASSPMMETQYF. The DNA for the CDR3 is TGTGCCAGCAGCCCTATGATGGAGACCCAGTACTTC. This chain uses TRBV9 with TRBJ2-5; D unclear. Germline values: CDR1 SGDLS, CDR2 YYNGEE. The V end lost 4 bases, the J end lost 5 bases, and 9 bases lay between the germline ends. The CDR3 contains 12 residues.

This clone was counted a single time. J is TRBJ2-1 and V is TRBV9; D is possibly TRBD2 (6 bases). This CDR3 contains 16 residues. Germline V gives CDR1 SGDLS, CDR2 YYNGEE. Trimming pared 3 bases from V and 0 bases from J, leaving 13 bases between. The CDR3 spells CASSGSTGSSYNEQFF. The CDR3 nucleotides read TGTGCCAGCAGCGGATCGACCGGGAGCTCCTACAATGAGCAGTTCTTC.

The chain combines TRBV5-1 with TRBJ1-4; 9 bases map to TRBD1. V trimming: 0 bases; J trimming: 9 bases; junction bases outside the gene matches: 6. CDR3 length: 15 residues. Germline CDR1 reads SGHRS; CDR2 reads YFSETQ. CDR3: CASSLGGTGSKKLFF. For the CDR3, the DNA is TGCGCCAGCAGCTTGGGGGGGACAGGGAGTAAAAAACTGTTTTTT.

V gene TRBV5-1 combines with J gene TRBJ1-1; tentatively, D is TRBD1 (6 bases). CDR1 and CDR2 from the germline V gene are SGHRS and YFSETQ. Trimming took 4 bases from V and 4 from J, leaving 17 bases between them. This CDR3 has 15 residues. The CDR3 loop is CASSPQGSRGTEAFF. The CDR3 nucleotides read TGCGCCAGCAGCCCACAGGGAAGTCGGGGCACTGAAGCTTTCTTT.

The CDR3 reads CASSPAASRGFGEQFF. As DNA, the CDR3 is TGTGCCAGCAGCCCAGCGGCCAGCCGGGGGTTCGGTGAGCAGTTCTTC. V and J are TRBV14 and TRBJ2-1; D may be TRBD2 (6 bases). V gave up 4 bases and J gave up 9 bases, with 22 bases separating them. The CDR3 has 16 residues. Germline CDR1 is SGHDN and CDR2 is FVKESK.

The chain joins TRBV6-1 to TRBJ1-2; D remains unclear. CDR3 length: 11 amino acids. From germline, CDR1 is MNHNS and CDR2 SASEGT. Deletions cut 8 bases from V and 4 bases from J, with 8 bases between. CDR3 sequence (DNA): TGTGCCAGCCTGGCTGGCTATGGCTACACCTTC. Amino acids: CASLAGYGYTF.

This clone was observed a few times. The chain links TRBV5-8 to TRBJ1-1; weak D call: TRBD1 (6 bases). The CDR3 runs to 13 residues. V lost 0 bases to trimming and J lost 7 bases, with 10 bases between them. Germline V gene sequence: CDR1 SGHTS, CDR2 YDEGEE. The CDR3 DNA reads TGTGCCAGCAGCTTGGTGTTAGGGGGTGAAGCTTTCTTT. It yields the protein CASSLVLGGEAFF.

The V call is TRBV20-1, the J call TRBJ2-3; D might be TRBD1 (5 bases). V lost 3 bases and J 5 bases, leaving 6 bases between the germline ends. This CDR3 region has 11 residues. Germline loops: CDR1 DFQATT, CDR2 SNEGSKA (reference sequence). The CDR3 is CSASQGDTQYF. The CDR3 bases are TGCAGTGCTAGTCAGGGAGATACGCAGTATTTT.

The chain joins TRBV18 to TRBJ1-3; no reliable D call. V lost 3 bases to trimming and J lost 0 bases, with 9 bases between them. Germline CDR1 reads KGHSH; CDR2 reads LQKENI. The CDR3 covers 15 residues. The CDR3 DNA follows: TGTGCCAGCTCACCCCCTAGCATCTCTGGAAACACCATATATTTT. Amino acids: CASSPPSISGNTIYF.

The chain employs TRBV7-9 and TRBJ2-1; 10 nucleotides match TRBD2. The CDR3 runs 13 residues. In germline, CDR1 is SEHNR, CDR2 FQNEAQ (reference sequence). V lost 10 bases and J lost 8; bases outside the gene matches: 8. CDR3 in amino acids: CATAPSGSDEQFF. In nucleotides, the CDR3 is TGTGCCACCGCTCCTAGCGGGAGCGATGAGCAGTTCTTC. The full variable domain, in which reference TRBV7-9 and TRBJ2-1 provide the parts outside the CDR3, is DTGVSQNPRHKITKRGQNVTFRCDPISEHNRLYWYRQTLGQGPEFLTYFQNEAQLEKSRLLSDRFSAERPKGSFSTLEIQRTEQGDSAMYLCATAPSGSDEQFFGPGTRLTVL.

This sequence joins TRBV7-8 and TRBJ1-6, with 7 bases identical to TRBD1. The CDR3 runs 19 residues. Trimming at V came to 0 bases and at J to 0 bases, leaving 8 bases not matched to a gene. Per germline, CDR1 SGHVS and CDR2 FQNEAQ. CDR3 sequence: CASSLAHGTASSYNSPLHF. In DNA, the CDR3 is TGTGCCAGCAGCTTAGCGCACGGGACAGCAAGCTCCTATAATTCACCCCTCCACTTT.

In this sample, this clone turned up once. The V call is TRBV5-5, the J call TRBJ2-7, with a weak D call TRBD1 (6 bases). This CDR3 comprises 13 residues. The germline CDR1 and CDR2 sequences are SGHKS and YYEKEE (reference sequence). Trimming removed 2 bases at V and 5 bases at J, with 11 bases between. CDR3 amino acids: CASSLPGDHEQYV. The CDR3 DNA reads as TGTGCCAGCAGCTTACCAGGGGACCACGAGCAGTACGTC.